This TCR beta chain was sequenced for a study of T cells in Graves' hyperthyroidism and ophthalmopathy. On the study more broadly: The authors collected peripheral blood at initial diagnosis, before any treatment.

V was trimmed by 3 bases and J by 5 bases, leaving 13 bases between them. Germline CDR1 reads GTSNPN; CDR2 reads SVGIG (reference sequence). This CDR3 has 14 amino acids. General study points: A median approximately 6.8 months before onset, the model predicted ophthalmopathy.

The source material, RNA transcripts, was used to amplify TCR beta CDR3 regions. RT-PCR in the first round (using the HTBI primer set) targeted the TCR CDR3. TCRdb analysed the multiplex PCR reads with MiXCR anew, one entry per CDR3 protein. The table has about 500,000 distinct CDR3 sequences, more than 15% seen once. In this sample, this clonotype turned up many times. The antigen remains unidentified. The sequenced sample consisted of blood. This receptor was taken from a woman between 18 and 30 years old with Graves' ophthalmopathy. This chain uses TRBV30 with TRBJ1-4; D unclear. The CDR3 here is CAWSFTATNEKLFF. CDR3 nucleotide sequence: TGTGCCTGGAGCTTCACCGCCACAAATGAAAAACTGTTTTTT.